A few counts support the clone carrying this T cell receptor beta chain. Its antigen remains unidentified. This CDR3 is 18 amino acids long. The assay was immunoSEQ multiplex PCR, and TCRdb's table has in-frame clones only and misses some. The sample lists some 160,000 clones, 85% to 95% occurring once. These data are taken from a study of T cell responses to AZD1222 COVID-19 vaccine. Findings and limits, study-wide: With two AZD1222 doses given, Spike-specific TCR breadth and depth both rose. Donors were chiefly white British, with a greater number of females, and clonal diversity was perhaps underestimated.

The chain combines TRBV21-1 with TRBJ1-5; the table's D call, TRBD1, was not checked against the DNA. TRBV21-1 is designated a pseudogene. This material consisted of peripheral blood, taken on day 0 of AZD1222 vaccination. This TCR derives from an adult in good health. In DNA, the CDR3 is TGTGCCAGCAGCAAACATATAGCAGGGGGTTGGAACAATCAGCCCCAGCATTTT. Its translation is CASSKHIAGGWNNQPQHF.